A selection of T cell receptor beta chains follows, all from one sample in a study of monozygotic twins with inflammatory bowel disease. TCRdb reanalyzed the 5' RACE reads, giving one entry per CDR3 protein sequence and no DNA. The repertoire table contains under 350,000 distinct CDR3 sequences. Specimen: blood. The receptor set was obtained from a human donor with ulcerative colitis or Crohn's disease, or a healthy co-twin of an affected twin (not recorded which). Each CDR3 is given with its conserved first and last residue.

TRBV19	TRBJ2-7	CASSIGGRGTYEQYF
TRBV20-1	TRBJ1-4	CSAGPGGATNEKLFF
TRBV18	TRBJ2-7	CASSGGIEQYF
TRBV19	TRBJ1-2	CASRSRTNYGYTF
TRBV10-2	TRBJ1-2	CASSESGNGYTF
TRBV20-1	TRBJ2-7	CSASNVREQYF
TRBV7-2	TRBJ2-1	CASSLAEGGVQFF
TRBV3-1	TRBJ2-5	CSSSQEKGLRGGETQYF
TRBV6-5	TRBJ2-2	CASSYPPGGDTGELFF
TRBV7-7	TRBJ2-3	CASSEQGSTDTQYF
TRBV7-2	TRBJ2-1	CASSLSRSSYNEQFF
TRBV2	TRBJ1-6	CASSEDRGFNSPLHF
TRBV15	TRBJ2-3	CATSRALEFLTDTQYF
TRBV11-2	TRBJ2-3	CASSKDRASTDTQYF
TRBV5-1	TRBJ2-2	CASSLVQTNTGELFF
TRBV20-1	TRBJ2-3	CSASGGGLANTDTQYF
TRBV6-2/TRBV6-3	TRBJ1-5	CASSLQGANQPQHF
TRBV20-1	TRBJ1-2	CSASDRGYGYTF
TRBV11-2	TRBJ2-1	CASSLRGNNEQFF
TRBV5-1	TRBJ2-1	CASRFGLAVYNEQFF
TRBV7-2	TRBJ2-7	CASSALGLYEQYF
TRBV24-1	TRBJ2-5	CATSDFSGIHIQETQYF
TRBV20-1	TRBJ2-1	CSARHSKGVSNNEQFF
TRBV5-4	TRBJ2-7	CASTISGSSYEQYF
TRBV25-1	TRBJ2-7	CASSEFGPYEQYF
TRBV6-1	TRBJ2-1	CASSEYRGSSYNEQFF
TRBV5-6	TRBJ2-5	CASSFAPKRNRVRGETQYF
TRBV11-2	TRBJ2-1	CASSLSPLRIGLGGNEQFF
TRBV5-6	TRBJ1-2	CASSLVSGNSYGYTF
TRBV12-3/TRBV12-4	TRBJ1-2	CATQTILQDYTF
TRBV6-5	TRBJ1-2	CASSYFGVGGYGYTF
TRBV7-8	TRBJ2-1	CASSLFEGNEQFF
TRBV29-1	TRBJ2-7	CSVEVASPYEQYF
TRBV4-2	TRBJ2-5	CASSQEWSRDPRYF
TRBV9	TRBJ1-6	CASSPRQGNFLNSPLHF
TRBV12-3/TRBV12-4	TRBJ1-2	CASSPKQGNYGYTF
TRBV20-1	TRBJ2-7	CSANIGYSYEQYF
TRBV29-1	TRBJ2-7	CSVVKSSYEQYF
TRBV25-1	TRBJ2-2	CASSRRTEGTGELFF
TRBV2	TRBJ1-6	CASSDDPRFSNSPLHF
TRBV6-1	TRBJ2-7	CASRKGPGYEQYF